This T cell receptor (beta chain) was profiled in a study of OX40 agonist ivuxolimab in advanced cancers. Some clones are missing from TCRdb's copy, which holds only in-frame ones; the method was immunoSEQ multiplex PCR. The data show approximately 63,000 clones, 86% seen once. This TCR was sampled from an adult with an advanced solid tumor such as melanoma, head and neck, liver or kidney cancer. Sequenced here: CD4+ or CD8+ T cells sorted from blood, sampled in a trial of the OX40 agonist ivuxolimab.

Here the CDR3 DNA reads TGTGCCAGCAGTTTACGGGCCTGGGATGGCTACACCTTC. This codes for CASSLRAWDGYTF. J is TRBJ1-2 and V is TRBV28; D is unclear. Trimming shortened V by 2 bases and J by 6 bases, and 10 bases separated the two germline ends. This CDR3 has 13 amino acids. The germline V gene encodes CDR1 MDHEN and CDR2 SYDVKM.